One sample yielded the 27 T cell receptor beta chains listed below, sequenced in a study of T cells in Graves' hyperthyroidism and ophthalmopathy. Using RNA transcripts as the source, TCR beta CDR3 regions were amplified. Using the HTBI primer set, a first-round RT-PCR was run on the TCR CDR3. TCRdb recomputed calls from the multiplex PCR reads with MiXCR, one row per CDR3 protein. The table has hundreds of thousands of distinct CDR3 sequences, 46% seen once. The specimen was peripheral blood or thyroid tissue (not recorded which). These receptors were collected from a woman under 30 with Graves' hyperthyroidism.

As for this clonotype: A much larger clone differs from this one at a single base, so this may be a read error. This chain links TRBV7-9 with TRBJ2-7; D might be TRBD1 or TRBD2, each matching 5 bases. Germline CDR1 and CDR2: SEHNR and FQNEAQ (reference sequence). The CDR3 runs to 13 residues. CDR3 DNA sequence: TGTGCCAGCAGTTTCGAGGGGACCTACGAGCAGCACTTC. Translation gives CASSFEGTYEQHF.

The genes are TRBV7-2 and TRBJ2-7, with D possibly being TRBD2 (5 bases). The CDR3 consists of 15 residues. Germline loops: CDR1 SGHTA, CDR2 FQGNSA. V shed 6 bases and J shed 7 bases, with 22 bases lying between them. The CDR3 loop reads CASRMLHSLAGEQYF. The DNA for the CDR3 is TGTGCCAGCAGAATGCTCCACTCCCTAGCCGGGGAGCAGTACTTC.

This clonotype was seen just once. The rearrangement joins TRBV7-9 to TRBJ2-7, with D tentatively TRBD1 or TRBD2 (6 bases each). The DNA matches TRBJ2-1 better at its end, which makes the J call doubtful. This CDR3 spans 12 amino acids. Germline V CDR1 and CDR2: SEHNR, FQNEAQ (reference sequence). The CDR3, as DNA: TGTGCCAGCACCCCCTGGGGGGCGGGGCAGTTCTTC. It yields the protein CASTPWGAGQFF.

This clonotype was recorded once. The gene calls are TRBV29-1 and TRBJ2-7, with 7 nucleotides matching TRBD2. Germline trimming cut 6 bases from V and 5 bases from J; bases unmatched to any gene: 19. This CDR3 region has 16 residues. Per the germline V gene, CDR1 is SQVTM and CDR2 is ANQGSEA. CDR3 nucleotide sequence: TGCAGCGTAGAGAAGCCGAATAGCGGGCGGGGGAACGAGCAGTACTTC. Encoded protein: CSVEKPNSGRGNEQYF.

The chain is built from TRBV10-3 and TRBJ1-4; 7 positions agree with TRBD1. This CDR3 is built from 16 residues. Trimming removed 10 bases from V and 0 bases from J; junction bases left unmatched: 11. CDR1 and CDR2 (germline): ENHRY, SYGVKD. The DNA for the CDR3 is TGTGCCACCCACGCCCAGGGGGTCGCAACTAATGAAAAACTGTTTTTT. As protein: CATHAQGVATNEKLFF.

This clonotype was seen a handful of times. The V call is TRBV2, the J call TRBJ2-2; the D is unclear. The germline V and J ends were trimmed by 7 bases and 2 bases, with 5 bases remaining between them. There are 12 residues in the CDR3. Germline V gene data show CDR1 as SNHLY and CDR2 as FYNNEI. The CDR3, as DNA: TGTGCCAGCAACTTAAACACCGGGGAGCTGTTTTTT. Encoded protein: CASNLNTGELFF.

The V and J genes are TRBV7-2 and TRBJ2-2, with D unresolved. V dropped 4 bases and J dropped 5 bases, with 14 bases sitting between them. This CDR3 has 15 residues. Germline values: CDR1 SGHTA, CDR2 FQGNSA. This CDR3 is CASSSQLGQTGELFF. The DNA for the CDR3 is TGTGCCAGCAGCTCCCAACTTGGGCAGACCGGGGAGCTGTTTTTT.

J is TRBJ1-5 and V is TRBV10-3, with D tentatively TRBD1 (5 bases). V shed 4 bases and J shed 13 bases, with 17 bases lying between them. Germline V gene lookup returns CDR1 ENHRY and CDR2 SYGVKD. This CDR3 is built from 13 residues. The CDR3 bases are TGTGCCATCAGTGGAGGGGTGGATAGCAATCAGCATTTT. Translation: CAISGGVDSNQHF.

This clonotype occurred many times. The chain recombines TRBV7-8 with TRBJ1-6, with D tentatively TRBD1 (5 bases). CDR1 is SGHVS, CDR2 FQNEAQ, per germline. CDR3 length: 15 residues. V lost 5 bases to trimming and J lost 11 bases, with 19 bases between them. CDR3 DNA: TGTGCCAGCAGCGCTACCGGGACCGCTATTACACCCCTCCACTTT. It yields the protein CASSATGTAITPLHF. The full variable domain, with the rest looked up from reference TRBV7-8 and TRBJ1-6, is GAGVSQSPRYKVAKRGQDVALRCDPISGHVSLFWYQQALGQGPEFLTYFQNEAQLDKSGLPSDRFFAERPEGSVSTLKIQRTQQEDSAVYLCASSATGTAITPLHFGNGTRLTVT.

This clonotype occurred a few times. The CDR3 protein is CASRPRGRSGYTF. The DNA for the CDR3 is TGTGCCAGCAGACCCAGGGGGCGAAGTGGCTACACCTTC. The chain employs TRBV2 and TRBJ1-2, with TRBD1 matching over 8 bases. The trim removed 6 bases at V and 7 bases at J, leaving 7 bases unmatched. This CDR3 comprises 13 residues. Germline V gives CDR1 SNHLY, CDR2 FYNNEI. The full variable domain, its missing parts supplied by reference TRBV2 and TRBJ1-2, is EPEVTQTPSHQVTQMGQEVILRCVPISNHLYFYWYRQILGQKVEFLVSFYNNEISEKSEIFDDQFSVERPDGSNFTLKIRSTKLEDSAMYFCASRPRGRSGYTFGSGTRLTVV.

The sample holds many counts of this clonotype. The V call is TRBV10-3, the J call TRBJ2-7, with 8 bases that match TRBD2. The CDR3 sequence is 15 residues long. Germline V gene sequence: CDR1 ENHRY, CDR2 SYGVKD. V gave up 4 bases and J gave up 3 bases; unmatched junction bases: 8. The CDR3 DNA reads TGTGCCATCAGTGCCGGCGGTAGCGGGAACTACGAGCAGTACTTC. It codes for CAISAGGSGNYEQYF.

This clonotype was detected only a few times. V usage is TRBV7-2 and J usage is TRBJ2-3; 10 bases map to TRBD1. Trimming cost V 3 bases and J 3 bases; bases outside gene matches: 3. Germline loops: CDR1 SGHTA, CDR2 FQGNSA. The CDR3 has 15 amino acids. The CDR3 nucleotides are TGTGCCAGCAGCTTGGGGGGACAGGGGACAGATACGCAGTATTTT. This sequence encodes CASSLGGQGTDTQYF.

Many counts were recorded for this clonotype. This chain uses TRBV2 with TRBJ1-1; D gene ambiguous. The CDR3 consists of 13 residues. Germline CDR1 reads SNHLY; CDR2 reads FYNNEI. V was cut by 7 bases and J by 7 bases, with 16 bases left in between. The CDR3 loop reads CASNLGGSNEAFF. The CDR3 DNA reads TGTGCCAGCAATTTAGGAGGCAGTAATGAAGCTTTCTTT.

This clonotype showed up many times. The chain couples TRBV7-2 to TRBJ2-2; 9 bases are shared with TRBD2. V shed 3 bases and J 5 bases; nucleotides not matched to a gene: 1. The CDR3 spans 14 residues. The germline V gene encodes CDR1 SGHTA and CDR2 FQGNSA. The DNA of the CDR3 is TGTGCCAGCAGCTTTACTAGCGGGACCGGGGAGCTGTTTTTT. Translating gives CASSFTSGTGELFF.

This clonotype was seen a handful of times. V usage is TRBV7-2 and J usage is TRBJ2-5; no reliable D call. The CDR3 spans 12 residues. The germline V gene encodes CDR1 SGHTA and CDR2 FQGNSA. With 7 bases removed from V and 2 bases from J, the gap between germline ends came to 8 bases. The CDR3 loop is CASTDGQETQYF. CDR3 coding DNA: TGTGCCAGCACGGACGGACAAGAGACCCAGTACTTC.

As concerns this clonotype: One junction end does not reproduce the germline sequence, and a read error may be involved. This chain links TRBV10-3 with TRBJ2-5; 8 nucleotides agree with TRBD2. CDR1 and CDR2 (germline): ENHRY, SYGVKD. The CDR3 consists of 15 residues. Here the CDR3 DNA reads TGTGCCATCAGTGGGGGCGGGAGGATCCAAGAGGCCCAGTACTTC. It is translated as CAISGGGRIQEAQYF.

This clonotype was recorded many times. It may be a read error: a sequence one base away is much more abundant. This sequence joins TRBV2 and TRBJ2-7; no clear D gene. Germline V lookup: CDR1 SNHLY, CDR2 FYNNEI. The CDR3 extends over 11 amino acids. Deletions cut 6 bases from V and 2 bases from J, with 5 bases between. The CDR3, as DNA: TGTGCCAGCAGCTGGACCTACGAGCAGTACTTC. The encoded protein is CASSWTYEQYF.

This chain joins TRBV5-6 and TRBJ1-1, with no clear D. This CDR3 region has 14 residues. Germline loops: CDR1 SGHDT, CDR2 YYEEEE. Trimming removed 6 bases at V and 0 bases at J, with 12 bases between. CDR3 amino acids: CASTTLAVNTEAFF. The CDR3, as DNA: TGTGCCAGCACCACTCTCGCTGTGAACACTGAAGCTTTCTTT.

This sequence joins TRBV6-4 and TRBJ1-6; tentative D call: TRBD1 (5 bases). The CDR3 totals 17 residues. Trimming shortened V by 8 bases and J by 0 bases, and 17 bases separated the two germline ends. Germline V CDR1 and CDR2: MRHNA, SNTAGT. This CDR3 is CASSPDGASSYNSPLHF. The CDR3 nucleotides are TGTGCCAGCTCACCAGACGGGGCGAGCTCCTATAATTCACCCCTCCACTTT.

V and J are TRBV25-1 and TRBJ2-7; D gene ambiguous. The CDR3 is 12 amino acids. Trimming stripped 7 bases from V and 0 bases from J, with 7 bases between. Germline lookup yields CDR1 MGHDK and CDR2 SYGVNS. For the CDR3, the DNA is TGTGCCAGCACACAATCCTCCTACGAGCAGTACTTC. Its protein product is CASTQSSYEQYF.

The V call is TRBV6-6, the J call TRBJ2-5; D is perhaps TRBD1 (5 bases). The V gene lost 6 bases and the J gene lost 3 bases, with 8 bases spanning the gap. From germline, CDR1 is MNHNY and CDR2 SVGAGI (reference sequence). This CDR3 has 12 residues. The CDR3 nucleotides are TGTGCCAGCAGCGCAGGGAAAGAGACCCAGTACTTC. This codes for CASSAGKETQYF.

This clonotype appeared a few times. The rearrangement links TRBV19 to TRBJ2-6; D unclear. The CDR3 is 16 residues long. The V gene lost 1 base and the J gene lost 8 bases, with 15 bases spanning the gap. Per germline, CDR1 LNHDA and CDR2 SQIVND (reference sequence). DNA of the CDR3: TGTGCCAGTAGTATAGTAGACGTAGGTGTTACCAACGTCCTGACTTTC. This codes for CASSIVDVGVTNVLTF.

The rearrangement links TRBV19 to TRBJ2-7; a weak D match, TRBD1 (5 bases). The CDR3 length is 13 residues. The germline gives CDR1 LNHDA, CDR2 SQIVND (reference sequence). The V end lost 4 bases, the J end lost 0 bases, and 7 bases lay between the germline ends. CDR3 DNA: TGTGCCAGTAGTAAGACAGTCTCCTACGAGCAGTACTTC. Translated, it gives CASSKTVSYEQYF.

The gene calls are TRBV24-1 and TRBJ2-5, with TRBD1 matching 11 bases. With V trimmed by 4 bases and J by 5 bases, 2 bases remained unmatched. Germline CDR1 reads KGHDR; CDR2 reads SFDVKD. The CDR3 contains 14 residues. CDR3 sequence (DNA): TGTGCCACCAGTGAGGGACAGGGGGATGAGACCCAGTACTTC. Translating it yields CATSEGQGDETQYF.

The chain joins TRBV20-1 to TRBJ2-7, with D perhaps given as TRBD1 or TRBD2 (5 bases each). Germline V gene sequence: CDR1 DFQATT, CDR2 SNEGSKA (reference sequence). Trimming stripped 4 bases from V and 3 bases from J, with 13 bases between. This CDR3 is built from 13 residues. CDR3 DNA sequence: TGCAGTGCTACTGGGACCCCATACTACGAGCAGTACTTC. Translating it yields CSATGTPYYEQYF.

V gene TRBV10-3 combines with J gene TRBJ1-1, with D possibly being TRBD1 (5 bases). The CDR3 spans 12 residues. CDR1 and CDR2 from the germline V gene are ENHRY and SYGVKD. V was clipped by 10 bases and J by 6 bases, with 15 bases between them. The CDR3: CASMGGSSEAFF. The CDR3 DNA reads TGTGCCAGCATGGGGGGGTCGTCTGAAGCTTTCTTT.

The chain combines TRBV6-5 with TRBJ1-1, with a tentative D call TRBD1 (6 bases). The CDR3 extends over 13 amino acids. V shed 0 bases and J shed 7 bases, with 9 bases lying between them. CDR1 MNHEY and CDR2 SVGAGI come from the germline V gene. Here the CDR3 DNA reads TGTGCCAGCAGTTACTCGTGGACAGATGAAGCTTTCTTT. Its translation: CASSYSWTDEAFF.